The TCR beta chain under discussion was sequenced for a study of shared clonotypes between healthy human individuals. Study-level results: A reduction in generation probabilities was seen for non-shared clonotypes relative to those shared by all four donors.

The data were produced by immunoSEQ multiplex PCR, yet TCRdb's version contains in-frame clones alone and is incomplete. The sample carries roughly 590,000 clones, about 95% recorded once. Selected positively for CCR7 and CD45RO-negative, naive CD8 cells excluded terminally differentiated effector memory CD45RA+ cells. Comment on this clone: Its antigen is not known.

Sequenced: naive CD8+ T cells sorted from blood. The sequence was collected from a woman aged 30 to 39 in good health.

The CDR3 loop reads CASSEATWREANTGELFF. DNA for the CDR3: TGTGCCAGCAGTGAGGCGACTTGGCGGGAGGCTAACACCGGGGAGCTGTTTTTT. This chain joins TRBV6-1 and TRBJ2-2; TRBD2 aligns across 8 bases. Looked up from germline, CDR1 is MNHNS and CDR2 is SASEGT. CDR3 size: 18 residues. V lost 3 bases and J lost 2; bases outside the gene matches: 11.